Only a few counts were recorded for the clone carrying this T cell receptor (beta chain). Its target is unknown. These data are taken from a study of T cell repertoires in cytomegalovirus infection. TCRdb called the reads again in MiXCR, with one record for every CDR3 protein. The table lists roughly 630,000 distinct CDR3 sequences, approximately 25% of them singletons. Whole-study results and caveats: In two of eight donors, the top clonotype was HLA-C-restricted CMV-specific.

Germline V gene lookup returns CDR1 MNHEY and CDR2 SVGAGI. The CDR3 loop spans 18 amino acids. V was shortened by 0 bases and J by 0 bases, with 17 bases between the two germline ends. Input material: CD8+ T cells from PBMCs. The receptor was isolated from a human donor in good health (CMV status not recorded). Some clones in this sample may be carry-over from other donors' samples. This chain links TRBV6-5 with TRBJ1-1; D call uncertain. The CDR3 loop is CASSYSGWPDLMNTEAFF. In DNA, the CDR3 is TGTGCCAGCAGTTACTCTGGGTGGCCGGACCTCATGAACACTGAAGCTTTCTTT.